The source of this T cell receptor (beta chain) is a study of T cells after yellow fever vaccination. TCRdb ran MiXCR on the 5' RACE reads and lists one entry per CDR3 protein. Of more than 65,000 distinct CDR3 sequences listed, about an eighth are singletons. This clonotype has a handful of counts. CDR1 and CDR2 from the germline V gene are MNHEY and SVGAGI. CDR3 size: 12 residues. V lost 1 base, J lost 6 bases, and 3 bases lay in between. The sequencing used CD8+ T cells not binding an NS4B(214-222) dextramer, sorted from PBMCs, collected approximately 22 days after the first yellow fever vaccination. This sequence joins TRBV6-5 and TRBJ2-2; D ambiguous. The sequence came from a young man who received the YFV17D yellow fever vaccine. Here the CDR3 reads CASSYYPGELFF. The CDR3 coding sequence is TGTGCCAGCAGTTACTATCCCGGGGAGCTGTTTTTT.